The 31 T cell receptor beta chains reported below all come from one sample, sequenced in a study of vaccination effects on CD4 cells after COVID-19. Antigens of these TCRs are unknown. TCRdb's copy holds only in-frame clones and misses some; the assay was immunoSEQ multiplex PCR. The sample carries tens of thousands of clones, about 78% recorded once. ViraFEST assay sequencing came after antigen-specific CD4+ T cells were expanded with viral peptide pools. It was after roughly ten days of culture that CD4+ T cells were isolated. Confirmation by PCR established that the person had SARS-CoV-2 infection between March and December 2020. The source was CD4+ T cells from PBMCs cultured with HCoV-NL63 spike peptides, collected before COVID-19 vaccination. The origin of the receptors is a human donor who had a prior SARS-CoV-2 infection.

The chain joins TRBV30 to TRBJ1-2; D is perhaps TRBD1 (6 bases). From germline, CDR1 is GTSNPN and CDR2 SVGIG (reference sequence). Trimming pared 6 bases from V and 11 bases from J, leaving 10 bases between. The CDR3 runs 9 residues. CDR3 protein: CACLQGYTF. CDR3 sequence (DNA): TGTGCCTGCCTACAGGGATACACCTTC.

The genes are TRBV19 and TRBJ2-1, with D possibly matching TRBD2 (6 bases). CDR3 length: 16 residues. Trimming shortened V by 3 bases and J by 6 bases, and 18 bases separated the two germline ends. Germline CDR1 reads LNHDA; CDR2 reads SQIVND (reference sequence). The CDR3 sequence: CASSIHRLEGVNEQFF. CDR3 in DNA: TGTGCCAGTAGTATTCATCGACTAGAAGGGGTCAATGAGCAGTTCTTC.

This chain joins TRBV27 and TRBJ2-7; the match to TRBD2 covers 8 bases. CDR1 and CDR2 (germline): MNHEY, SMNVEV (reference sequence). The V gene end was trimmed by 5 bases and the J gene end by 9 bases; junction bases not matched to a gene: 12. The CDR3 is made up of 14 amino acids. CDR3 in DNA: TGTGCCAGCAGTCGAAGCGGGAGTTTAGGTGTGCAGTACTTC. This codes for CASSRSGSLGVQYF.

V usage is TRBV14 and J usage is TRBJ2-5; D unclear. Germline CDR1 reads SGHDN; CDR2 reads FVKESK. The CDR3 extends over 11 amino acids. Trimming took off 2 bases at V and 2 bases at J, with 0 bases between the two ends. The CDR3 protein is CASSQQETQYF. In nucleotides, the CDR3 is TGTGCCAGCAGCCAACAAGAGACCCAGTACTTC.

This clone was seen more than once but under ten times. The gene calls are TRBV4-2 and TRBJ1-4; TRBD1 might be the D (6 bases). The length of the CDR3 is 14 residues. Germline CDR1 is LGHNA and CDR2 is YNFKEQ. The germline V and J ends were trimmed by 4 bases and 10 bases, with 16 bases remaining between them. CDR3 in amino acids: CASSPIPQGLKLFF. For the CDR3, the DNA is TGTGCCAGCAGCCCCATCCCACAGGGTTTAAAACTGTTTTTT.

The J gene is TRBJ2-2, the V gene TRBV5-1; 8 bases are shared with TRBD1. The CDR3 has 15 amino acids. V was pared by 4 bases and J by 0 bases, with 2 bases of the junction left unmatched. The germline CDR1 and CDR2 sequences are SGHRS and YFSETQ. DNA for the CDR3: TGCGCCAGCAGCCCGGGACAGGCGAACACCGGGGAGCTGTTTTTT. Amino acid sequence: CASSPGQANTGELFF.

V and J are TRBV7-9 and TRBJ2-2; 7 bases match TRBD2. CDR1 and CDR2 from the germline V gene are SEHNR and FQNEAQ (reference sequence). The V and J ends lost 1 base and 2 bases, in that order; junction bases with no gene match: 1. The CDR3 runs to 15 residues. CDR3 DNA: TGTGCCAGCAGCTTAGGCGGGAGAAACACCGGGGAGCTGTTTTTT. Protein sequence: CASSLGGRNTGELFF.

The CDR3 DNA reads as TGTGCCACCTCCGACAGTGTCTGGGCCAACGTCCTGACTTTC. It codes for CATSDSVWANVLTF. V usage is TRBV15 and J usage is TRBJ2-6; a weak D match, TRBD1 (5 bases). Germline-derived CDR1 and CDR2 are LNHNV and YYDKDF (reference sequence). The CDR3 spans 14 residues. Trimming cost V 8 bases and J 5 bases, with 13 bases left between them.

V usage is TRBV6-5 and J usage is TRBJ2-3; D is perhaps TRBD2 (5 bases). The CDR3 covers 13 residues. The germline V and J ends were trimmed by 7 bases and 4 bases, with 12 bases remaining between them. Per germline, CDR1 MNHEY and CDR2 SVGAGI. CDR3 sequence (DNA): TGTGCCAGCACCCGGGATGGGGCAGATACGCAGTATTTT. It is translated as CASTRDGADTQYF.

The rearrangement joins TRBV11-3 to TRBJ2-1, with TRBD1 as a possible D gene (5 bases). Per germline, CDR1 SGHNT and CDR2 YENEEA. V lost 7 bases and J lost 8, with 15 bases in between. The CDR3 covers 13 residues. The CDR3 nucleotides read TGTGCCAGCACAGGGCTAGAAAGCTATGAGCAGTTCTTC. Translating gives CASTGLESYEQFF. The full variable domain, in which reference TRBV11-3 and TRBJ2-1 provide the parts outside the CDR3, is EAGVVQSPRYKIIEKKQPVAFWCNPISGHNTLYWYLQNLGQGPELLIRYENEEAVDDSQLPKDRFSAERLKGVDSTLKIQPAELGDSAVYLCASTGLESYEQFFGPGTRLTVL.

The chain uses TRBV6-6 and TRBJ1-4; weak D call: TRBD1 (5 bases). The V end lost 5 bases, the J end lost 6 bases, and 16 bases lay between the germline ends. CDR1 is MNHNY and CDR2 is SVGAGI in the germline V gene (reference sequence). The CDR3 is 15 amino acids. The CDR3 DNA reads TGTGCCAGCAGTCGATCAGGGAACTTATATGAAAAACTGTTTTTT. This encodes CASSRSGNLYEKLFF.

The chain carries TRBV15 and TRBJ1-3, with D unclear. V dropped 0 bases and J dropped 1 base, with 7 bases sitting between them. The CDR3 contains 15 residues. Per germline, CDR1 LNHNV and CDR2 YYDKDF (reference sequence). The CDR3 here is CATSRDQMSGNTIYF. CDR3 nucleotides: TGTGCCACCAGCAGAGATCAAATGTCTGGAAACACCATATATTTT.

This clone was observed a few times. This sequence joins TRBV4-2 and TRBJ1-2; perhaps TRBD1 as D (5 bases). The CDR3 spans 13 residues. Trimming pared 0 bases from V and 5 bases from J, leaving 7 bases between. Germline V gives CDR1 LGHNA, CDR2 YNFKEQ. The CDR3 bases are TGTGCCAGCAGCCAAGACAGGGCATATGGCTACACCTTC. Protein product: CASSQDRAYGYTF.

This clone was counted between two and nine times. The chain recombines TRBV12-3 or TRBV12-4 with TRBJ2-7, with a possible D match to TRBD1 (5 bases). V lost 4 bases and J lost 6, with 7 bases in between. The length of the CDR3 is 11 residues. The CDR3 bases are TGTGCCAGCAGTTCCAGGGTCGAGCAGTACTTC. Translation: CASSSRVEQYF.

This clone has a handful of counts. The chain couples TRBV9 to TRBJ2-1, with unresolved D. Between the trimmed V and J ends, which lost 0 bases and 0 bases, there was a span of 7 bases. Germline V CDR1 and CDR2: SGDLS, YYNGEE. CDR3 size: 15 residues. The CDR3 is CASSVAGDSYNEQFF. The CDR3 coding sequence is TGTGCCAGCAGCGTAGCTGGGGACTCCTACAATGAGCAGTTCTTC. Full variable domain (remainder filled in from reference TRBV9 and TRBJ2-1): DSGVTQTPKHLITATGQRVTLRCSPRSGDLSVYWYQQSLDQGLQFLIQYYNGEERAKGNILERFSAQQFPDLHSELNLSSLELGDSALYFCASSVAGDSYNEQFFGPGTRLTVL.

The genes are TRBV10-2 and TRBJ2-3; 16 nucleotides align to TRBD2. The length of the CDR3 is 18 residues. Germline-derived CDR1 and CDR2 are WSHSY and SAAADI. Germline trimming cut 6 bases from V and 2 bases from J; bases unmatched to any gene: 8. This CDR3 is CASSKTGTSGGVTDTQYF. CDR3 nucleotides: TGCGCCAGCAGCAAAACTGGGACTAGCGGGGGGGTCACAGATACGCAGTATTTT.

This clone was recorded a few times. This sequence joins TRBV3-1 (or the pseudogene TRBV3-2) and TRBJ1-1, with TRBD1 as a possible D gene (5 bases). Germline V CDR1 and CDR2: LGHDT, YNNKEL (reference sequence). Trimming took off 2 bases at V and 1 base at J, with 8 bases between the two ends. There are 14 residues in the CDR3. The CDR3 DNA is TGTGCCAGCAGCCAACCAGGGCCGAACACTGAAGCTTTCTTT. It encodes CASSQPGPNTEAFF.

This clone appeared a few times. This chain uses TRBV5-1 with TRBJ1-2, with 8 nucleotides matching TRBD1. The CDR3 extends over 14 amino acids. With 4 bases clipped from V and 6 bases from J, the junction kept 8 bases outside the gene matches. Per the germline V gene, CDR1 is SGHRS and CDR2 is YFSETQ. CDR3 region: CASSLLTGEDGYTF. Written as DNA, the CDR3 is TGCGCCAGCAGCCTCCTGACAGGGGAGGATGGCTACACCTTC.

The chain is built from TRBV6-1 and TRBJ1-6, with a weak D call TRBD1 (5 bases). Trimming stripped 1 base from V and 0 bases from J, with 10 bases between. This CDR3 contains 17 residues. In germline, CDR1 is MNHNS, CDR2 SASEGT. CDR3 sequence: CASSEGGAGSYNSPLHF. CDR3 DNA: TGTGCCAGCAGTGAAGGCGGGGCGGGCTCCTATAATTCACCCCTCCACTTT.

The table lists this clone with a few counts. In nucleotides, the CDR3 is TGTGCCAGCAGCACCACGACCCTAGCGAGCAATGAGCAGTTCTTC. Translation: CASSTTTLASNEQFF. The chain uses TRBV5-4 and TRBJ2-1; D is possibly TRBD2 (6 bases). Trimming left V 4 bases short and J 6 bases short, with 17 bases between. Germline CDR1 SGHNT, CDR2 YYREEE (reference sequence). This CDR3 region has 15 residues.

V and J are TRBV5-1 and TRBJ1-2, with D unresolved. Germline V gene sequence: CDR1 SGHRS, CDR2 YFSETQ. There are 11 residues in the CDR3. The V and J ends lost 0 bases and 7 bases respectively, with 4 bases between them. The CDR3 DNA reads TGCGCCAGCAGCTTGGACATTGGCTACACCTTC. This translates into CASSLDIGYTF. Full variable domain (outside the CDR3, taken from reference TRBV5-1 and TRBJ1-2): KAGVTQTPRYLIKTRGQQVTLSCSPISGHRSVSWYQQTPGQGLQFLFEYFSETQRNKGNFPGRFSGRQFSNSRSEMNVSTLELGDSALYLCASSLDIGYTFGSGTRLTVV.

The genes are TRBV6-2 or TRBV6-3 and TRBJ2-3; no clear D gene. V was pared by 3 bases and J by 5 bases, with 18 bases between. Germline loops: CDR1 MNHEY, CDR2 SVGEGT. The CDR3 totals 16 residues. In DNA, the CDR3 is TGTGCCAGCAGTTATGACCGTCGCTCACGCGGAGATACGCAGTATTTT. It encodes CASSYDRRSRGDTQYF.

The V and J genes are TRBV4-3 and TRBJ2-3; D gene ambiguous. CDR1 is LGHNA, CDR2 YSLEER, per germline. CDR3 length: 13 amino acids. Trimming removed 0 bases from V and 10 bases from J, with 11 bases in between. CDR3 nucleotide sequence: TGCGCCAGCAGCCAAGATCGCGAACATCCGCAGTATTTT. Translation gives CASSQDREHPQYF.

The DNA of the CDR3 is TGTGCCAGCAGCTTGGGGAGCTCCACTGAAGCTTTCTTT. It translates to CASSLGSSTEAFF. This chain links TRBV5-6 with TRBJ1-1; D unclear. V was trimmed by 0 bases and J by 4 bases, leaving 7 bases between them. This CDR3 region has 13 residues. CDR1 and CDR2 from the germline V gene are SGHDT and YYEEEE.

The chain is built from TRBV7-2 and TRBJ2-3, with D possibly being TRBD1 or TRBD2 (6 bases each). The length of the CDR3 is 15 residues. Trimming shortened V by 2 bases and J by 2 bases, and 11 bases separated the two germline ends. Germline-derived CDR1 and CDR2 are SGHTA and FQGNSA. CDR3 sequence reads: CASSLRGGFTDTQYF. The CDR3 DNA reads TGTGCCAGCAGCTTAAGAGGGGGGTTCACAGATACGCAGTATTTT.

There are a few counts of this clone. This rearrangement joins TRBV21-1 to TRBJ2-7; TRBD1 was called by the table and not checked on the DNA. TRBV21-1 is a pseudogene segment. The CDR3 consists of 13 residues. CDR3 nucleotides: TGTGCCAGCAGCACAAGGGGAAACTACGAGCAGTACTTC. The encoded protein is CASSTRGNYEQYF.

V usage is TRBV4-1 and J usage is TRBJ2-1, with D perhaps TRBD1 (6 bases). This CDR3 region has 15 residues. Looked up from germline, CDR1 is MGHRA and CDR2 is YSYEKL. V was pared by 8 bases and J by 6 bases, with 20 bases between. The chain's CDR3 is CASAGASTRSNEQFF. Here the CDR3 DNA reads TGCGCCAGCGCAGGGGCTAGCACACGGAGCAATGAGCAGTTCTTC.

Concerning this clone: At the DNA level, this CDR3 is encoded by other sequences in the same sample as well. This chain links TRBV30 with TRBJ2-5; D not resolved. Germline lookup yields CDR1 GTSNPN and CDR2 SVGIG (reference sequence). V shed 0 bases and J shed 4 bases, with 6 bases lying between them. This CDR3 region has 12 residues. CDR3 sequence: CAWSVGGETQYF. CDR3 nucleotide sequence: TGTGCCTGGAGTGTTGGCGGAGAGACCCAGTACTTC.

The chain carries TRBV18 and TRBJ1-4; D not resolved. CDR1 is KGHSH, CDR2 LQKENI, per germline. This CDR3 spans 13 amino acids. V lost 8 bases and J lost 5, with 12 bases in between. CDR3 residues: CASRELENEKLFF. In DNA, the CDR3 is TGTGCCAGCCGGGAATTGGAAAATGAAAAACTGTTTTTT.

The rearrangement links TRBV18 to TRBJ1-6; weak D call: TRBD1 (6 bases). Between the trimmed V and J ends, which lost 8 bases and 9 bases, there was a span of 20 bases. The CDR3 length is 15 residues. In germline, CDR1 is KGHSH, CDR2 LQKENI. The CDR3 here is CASQDRSLGGSPLHF. The CDR3 nucleotides are TGTGCCAGCCAGGACAGATCTTTAGGGGGTTCACCCCTCCACTTT.

The genes are TRBV6-2 or TRBV6-3 and TRBJ2-7; a possible D gene is TRBD2 (7 bases). V shed 4 bases and J shed 0 bases, with 16 bases lying between them. This CDR3 spans 16 amino acids. Germline V gives CDR1 MNHEY, CDR2 SVGEGT. The CDR3 here is CASSSELGGASYEQYF. Written as DNA, the CDR3 is TGTGCCAGCAGTTCCGAGCTTGGGGGGGCCTCCTACGAGCAGTACTTC.